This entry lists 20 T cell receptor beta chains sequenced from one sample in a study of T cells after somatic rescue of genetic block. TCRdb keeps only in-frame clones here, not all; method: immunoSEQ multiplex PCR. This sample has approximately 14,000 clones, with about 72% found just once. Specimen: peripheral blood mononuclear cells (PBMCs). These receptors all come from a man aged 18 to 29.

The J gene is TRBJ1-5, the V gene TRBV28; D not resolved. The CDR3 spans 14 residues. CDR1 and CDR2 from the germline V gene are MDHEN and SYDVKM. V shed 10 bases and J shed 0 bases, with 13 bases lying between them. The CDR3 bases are TGTGCCACCGAAAGTACTAATAGCAATCAGCCCCAGCATTTT. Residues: CATESTNSNQPQHF.

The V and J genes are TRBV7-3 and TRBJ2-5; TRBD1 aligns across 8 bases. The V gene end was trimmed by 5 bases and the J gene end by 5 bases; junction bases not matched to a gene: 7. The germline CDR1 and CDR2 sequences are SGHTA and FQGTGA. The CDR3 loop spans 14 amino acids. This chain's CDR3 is CASSAQGAGETQYF. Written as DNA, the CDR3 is TGTGCCAGCAGCGCCCAGGGGGCAGGGGAGACCCAGTACTTC. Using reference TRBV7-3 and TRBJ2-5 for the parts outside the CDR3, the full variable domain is GAGVSQTPSNKVTEKGKYVELRCDPISGHTALYWYRQSLGQGPEFLIYFQGTGAADDSGLPNDRFFAVRPEGSVSTLKIQRTERGDSAVYLCASSAQGAGETQYFGPGTRLLVL.

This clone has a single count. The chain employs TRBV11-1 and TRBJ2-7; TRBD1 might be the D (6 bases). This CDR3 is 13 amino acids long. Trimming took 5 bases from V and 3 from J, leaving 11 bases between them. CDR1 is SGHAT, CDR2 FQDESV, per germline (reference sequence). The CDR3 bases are TGTGCCAGCAGCCCCGGGACACTCTACGAGCAGTACTTC. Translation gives CASSPGTLYEQYF.

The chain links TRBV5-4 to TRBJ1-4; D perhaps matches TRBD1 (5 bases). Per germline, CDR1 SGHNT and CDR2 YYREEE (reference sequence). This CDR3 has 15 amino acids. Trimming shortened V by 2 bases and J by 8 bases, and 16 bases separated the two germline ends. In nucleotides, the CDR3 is TGTGCCAGCAGCTTATCCGGGACGGGGTCAGAAAAACTGTTTTTT. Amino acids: CASSLSGTGSEKLFF.

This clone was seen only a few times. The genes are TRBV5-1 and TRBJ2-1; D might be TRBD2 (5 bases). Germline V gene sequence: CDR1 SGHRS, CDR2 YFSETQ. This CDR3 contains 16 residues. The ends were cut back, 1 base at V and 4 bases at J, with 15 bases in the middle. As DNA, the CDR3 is TGCGCCAGCAGCTTGAAGAGGGCCAGCTTTTACAATGAGCAGTTCTTC. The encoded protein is CASSLKRASFYNEQFF. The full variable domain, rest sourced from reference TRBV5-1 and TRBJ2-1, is KAGVTQTPRYLIKTRGQQVTLSCSPISGHRSVSWYQQTPGQGLQFLFEYFSETQRNKGNFPGRFSGRQFSNSRSEMNVSTLELGDSALYLCASSLKRASFYNEQFFGPGTRLTVL.

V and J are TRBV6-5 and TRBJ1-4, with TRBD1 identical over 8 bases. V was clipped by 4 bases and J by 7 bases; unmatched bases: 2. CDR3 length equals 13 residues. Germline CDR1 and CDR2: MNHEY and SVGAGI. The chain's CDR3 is CASSLTGAEKLFF. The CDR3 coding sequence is TGTGCCAGCAGTTTGACAGGGGCTGAAAAACTGTTTTTT.

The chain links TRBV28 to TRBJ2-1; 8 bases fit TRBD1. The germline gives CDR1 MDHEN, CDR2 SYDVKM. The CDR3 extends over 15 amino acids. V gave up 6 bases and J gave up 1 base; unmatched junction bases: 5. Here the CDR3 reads CASRFQGASYNEQFF. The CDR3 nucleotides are TGTGCCAGCAGATTTCAGGGGGCGTCCTACAATGAGCAGTTCTTC.

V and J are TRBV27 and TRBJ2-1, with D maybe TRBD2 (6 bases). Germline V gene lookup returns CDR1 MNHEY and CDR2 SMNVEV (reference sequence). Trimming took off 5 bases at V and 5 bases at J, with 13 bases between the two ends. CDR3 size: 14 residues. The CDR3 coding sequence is TGTGCCAGCAGTCCCCGGCGGGGAAACAATGAGCAGTTCTTC. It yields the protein CASSPRRGNNEQFF.

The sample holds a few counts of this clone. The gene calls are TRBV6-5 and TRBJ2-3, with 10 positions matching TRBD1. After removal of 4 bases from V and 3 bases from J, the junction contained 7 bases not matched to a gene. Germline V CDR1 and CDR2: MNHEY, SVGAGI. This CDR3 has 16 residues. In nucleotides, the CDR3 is TGTGCCAGCAGTTGGGACAGGGGAGGGGAAACAGATACGCAGTATTTT. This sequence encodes CASSWDRGGETDTQYF.

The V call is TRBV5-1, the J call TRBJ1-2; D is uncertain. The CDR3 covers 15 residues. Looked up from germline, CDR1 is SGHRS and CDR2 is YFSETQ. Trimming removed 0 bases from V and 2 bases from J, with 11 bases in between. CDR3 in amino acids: CASSLGGTENYGYTF. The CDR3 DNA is TGCGCCAGCAGCTTGGGGGGTACAGAGAACTATGGCTACACCTTC.

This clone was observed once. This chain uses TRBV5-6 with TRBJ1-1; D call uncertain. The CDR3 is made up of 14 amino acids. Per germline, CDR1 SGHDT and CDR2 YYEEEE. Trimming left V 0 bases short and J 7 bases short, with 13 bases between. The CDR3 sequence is CASSLVPPGREAFF. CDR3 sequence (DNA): TGTGCCAGCAGCTTGGTTCCCCCCGGTCGTGAAGCTTTCTTT.

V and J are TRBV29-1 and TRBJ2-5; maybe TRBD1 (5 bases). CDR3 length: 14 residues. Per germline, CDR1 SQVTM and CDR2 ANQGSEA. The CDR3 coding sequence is TGCAGTCAGAGCCCAGGGCTCCTGGGCGAGACCCAGTACTTC. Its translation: CSQSPGLLGETQYF.

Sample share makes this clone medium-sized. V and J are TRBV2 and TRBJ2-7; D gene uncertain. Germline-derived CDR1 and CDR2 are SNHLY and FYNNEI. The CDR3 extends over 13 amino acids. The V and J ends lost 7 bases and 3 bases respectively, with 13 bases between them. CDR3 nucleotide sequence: TGTGCCAGCAATTTCTGGGGAAACTACGAGCAGTACTTC. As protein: CASNFWGNYEQYF.

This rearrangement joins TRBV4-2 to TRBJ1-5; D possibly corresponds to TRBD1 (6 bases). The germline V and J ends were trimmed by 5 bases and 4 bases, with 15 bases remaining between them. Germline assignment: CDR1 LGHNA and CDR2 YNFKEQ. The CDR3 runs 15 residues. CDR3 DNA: TGTGCCAGCAGCGAGCAGGGGCTTGGGAATCAGCCCCAGCATTTT. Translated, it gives CASSEQGLGNQPQHF.

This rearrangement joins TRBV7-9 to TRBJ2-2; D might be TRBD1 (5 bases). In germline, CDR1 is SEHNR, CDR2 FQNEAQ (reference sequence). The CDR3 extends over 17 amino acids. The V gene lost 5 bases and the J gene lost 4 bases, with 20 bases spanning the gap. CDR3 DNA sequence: TGTGCCAGCAGCGTTAGCCAGGGTCGCACGAGCACCGGGGAGCTGTTTTTT. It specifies CASSVSQGRTSTGELFF.

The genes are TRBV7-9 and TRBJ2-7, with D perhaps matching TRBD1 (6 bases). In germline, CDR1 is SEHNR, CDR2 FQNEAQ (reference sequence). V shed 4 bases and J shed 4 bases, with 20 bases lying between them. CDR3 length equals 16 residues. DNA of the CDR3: TGTGCCAGCAGCTCTCACCCATACGAGGACAGATACGAGCAGTACTTC. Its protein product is CASSSHPYEDRYEQYF.

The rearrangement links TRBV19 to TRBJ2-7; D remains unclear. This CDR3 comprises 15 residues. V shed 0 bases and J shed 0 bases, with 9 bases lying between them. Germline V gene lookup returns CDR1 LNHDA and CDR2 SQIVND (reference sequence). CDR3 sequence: CASSIDSRISYEQYF. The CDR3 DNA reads TGTGCCAGTAGTATAGACTCACGGATCTCCTACGAGCAGTACTTC.

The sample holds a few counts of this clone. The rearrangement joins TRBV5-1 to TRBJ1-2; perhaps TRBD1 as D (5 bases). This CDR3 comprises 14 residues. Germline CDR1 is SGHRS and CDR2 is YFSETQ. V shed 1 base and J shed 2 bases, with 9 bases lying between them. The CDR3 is CASSLWGQNYGYTF. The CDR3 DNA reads TGCGCCAGCAGCTTGTGGGGCCAGAACTATGGCTACACCTTC.

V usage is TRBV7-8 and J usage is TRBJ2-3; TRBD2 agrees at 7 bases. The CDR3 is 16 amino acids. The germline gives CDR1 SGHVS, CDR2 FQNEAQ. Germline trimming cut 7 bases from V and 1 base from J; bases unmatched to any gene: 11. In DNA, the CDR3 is TGTGCCAGCAACCGACTAGCAGCTGAGCGCACAGATACGCAGTATTTT. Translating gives CASNRLAAERTDTQYF. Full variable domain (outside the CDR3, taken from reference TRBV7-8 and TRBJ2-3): GAGVSQSPRYKVAKRGQDVALRCDPISGHVSLFWYQQALGQGPEFLTYFQNEAQLDKSGLPSDRFFAERPEGSVSTLKIQRTQQEDSAVYLCASNRLAAERTDTQYFGPGTRLTVL.

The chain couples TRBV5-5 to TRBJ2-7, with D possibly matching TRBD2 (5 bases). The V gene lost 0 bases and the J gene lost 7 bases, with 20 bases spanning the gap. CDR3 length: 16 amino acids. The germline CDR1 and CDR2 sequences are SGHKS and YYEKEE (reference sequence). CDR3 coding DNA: TGTGCCAGCAGCTTGGACCTACTATTACAATCGGGAGAGCAGTACTTC. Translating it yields CASSLDLLLQSGEQYF.